These 30 T cell receptor beta chains were sequenced from one sample in a study of T cells in Graves' hyperthyroidism and ophthalmopathy. TCR beta CDR3 region amplification was performed from RNA transcripts. With the HTBI primer set, the TCR CDR3 went through a first round of RT-PCR. TCRdb reprocessed the multiplex PCR reads with MiXCR, giving one entry per CDR3 protein. The sample yields some 600,000 distinct CDR3 sequences, 11% to 15% seen once. The sample consisted of blood. The receptor set was obtained from a woman aged 30 to 39 with Graves' hyperthyroidism that later progressed to Graves' ophthalmopathy.

With regard to this clonotype: This may be a read error: a much more frequent sequence differs by one nucleotide. This rearrangement joins TRBV7-9 to TRBJ2-7; 14 nucleotides line up with TRBD2. Germline V lookup: CDR1 SEHNR, CDR2 FQNEAQ (reference sequence). The CDR3 totals 15 residues. V dropped 5 bases and J dropped 7; count of bases not matched to a gene: 7. The CDR3 DNA is TGTGCCAGCAGCGAGGGACTAGCGGGAGTAAGTGAGCAGTACTTC. Protein product: CASSEGLAGVSEQYF.

CDR3 DNA sequence: TGTGCCAGCAGCCCTGGCAGCTCTAGCACAGATACGCAGTATTTT. Translating gives CASSPGSSSTDTQYF. V usage is TRBV4-2 and J usage is TRBJ2-3; D is uncertain. Between the trimmed V and J ends, which lost 4 bases and 0 bases, there was a span of 11 bases. This CDR3 spans 15 amino acids. Germline assignment: CDR1 LGHNA and CDR2 YNFKEQ.

Turning to this clonotype: A junction boundary mismatches the germline segment, possibly from a read error. The genes are TRBV7-9 and TRBJ1-1; 7 bases line up with TRBD1. CDR1 is SEHNR, CDR2 FQNEAQ, per germline (reference sequence). The CDR3 spans 15 residues. The CDR3 DNA reads as TGTGTCAGCAGTTATGACAGGGTTAGAAACACTGAAGCTTTCTTT. Translation: CVSSYDRVRNTEAFF.

This clonotype was recorded at least ten times. In DNA, the CDR3 is TGTGCCAGCAGCCTTACCCATAGCGGGAGTTCCAATGAGCAGTTCTTC. It yields the protein CASSLTHSGSSNEQFF. The J gene is TRBJ2-1, the V gene TRBV14; TRBD2 matches 9 bases. CDR3 length: 16 amino acids. Germline lookup yields CDR1 SGHDN and CDR2 FVKESK. J lost 6 bases, V lost 4 bases, and 10 bases had no gene match.

Concerning this clonotype: This may stem from a read error, because a much larger clone lies one nucleotide away. The gene calls are TRBV14 and TRBJ1-1; no clear D gene. The germline CDR1 and CDR2 sequences are SGHDN and FVKESK. This CDR3 spans 17 amino acids. The CDR3: CASSQAGERTENTEALF. CDR3 DNA sequence: TGTGCCAGCAGCCAAGCGGGAGAAAGGACGGAGAACACTGAAGCTTTATTT.

This clonotype was seen at least ten times. The DNA for the CDR3 is TGTGCCAGCAGCCTGAGGTACTCAGATGGCTACACCTTC. Its translation is CASSLRYSDGYTF. V usage is TRBV9 and J usage is TRBJ1-2; D ambiguous. There are 13 residues in the CDR3. V was pared by 4 bases and J by 6 bases, with 13 bases between. Germline V gives CDR1 SGDLS, CDR2 YYNGEE.

This clonotype occurred many times. This chain connects TRBV27 to TRBJ1-1; no definite D call. With 7 bases removed from V and 4 bases from J, the gap between germline ends came to 13 bases. The CDR3 spans 13 residues. Germline V gene lookup returns CDR1 MNHEY and CDR2 SMNVEV (reference sequence). CDR3 DNA: TGTGCCAGCACTCGCCGCGTGGGCACTGAAGCTTTCTTT. It encodes CASTRRVGTEAFF.

The chain links TRBV20-1 to TRBJ2-3, with 8 bases that match TRBD1. CDR1 DFQATT and CDR2 SNEGSKA come from the germline V gene (reference sequence). The CDR3 is 14 amino acids. V dropped 3 bases and J dropped 3; count of bases not matched to a gene: 5. Here the CDR3 reads CSARTGVWTDTQYF. The CDR3 coding sequence is TGCAGTGCTAGGACAGGGGTGTGGACAGATACGCAGTATTTT.

A word on this clonotype: This may come from a read error, since a much larger clone is one base off. The rearrangement links TRBV12-3 or TRBV12-4 to TRBJ1-5; 9 nucleotides match TRBD1. The CDR3 loop spans 19 amino acids. CDR3 in amino acids: CTSSLGMGGPGQGNQPQHF. CDR3 bases: TGTACCAGCAGTTTAGGAATGGGGGGTCCGGGACAGGGTAATCAGCCCCAGCATTTT.

For this clonotype: This may be a read error: a much more frequent sequence differs by one nucleotide. This chain links TRBV6-5 with TRBJ2-1; 12 bases are shared with TRBD2. The CDR3 has 15 residues. Trimming took 4 bases from V and 2 from J; bases not matched to a gene: 0. Germline CDR1 reads MNHEY; CDR2 reads SVGAGI. The DNA for the CDR3 is TGTGCCAGCAGTTGGACTAGCGGGACCTACAATGAGCAGTTCTTC. Protein sequence: CASSWTSGTYNEQFF.

DNA for the CDR3: TGCGCCAGCAGCCAAGAACCGGGAGGTGAGACCCAGTACTTC. This translates into CASSQEPGGETQYF. This chain connects TRBV4-1 to TRBJ2-5; 7 nucleotides line up with TRBD2. V was clipped by 0 bases and J by 5 bases; unmatched bases: 3. Germline assignment: CDR1 MGHRA and CDR2 YSYEKL. The CDR3 loop spans 14 amino acids.

This clonotype was seen only a few times. The rearrangement joins TRBV29-1 to TRBJ2-7, with TRBD1 matching 9 bases. The CDR3 contains 13 residues. Looked up from germline, CDR1 is SQVTM and CDR2 is ANQGSEA. The V and J ends lost 5 bases and 4 bases, in that order; junction bases with no gene match: 6. This CDR3 is CSVTGQGSYEQYF. CDR3 DNA sequence: TGCAGCGTTACGGGACAGGGTTCGTACGAGCAGTACTTC.

The chain combines TRBV6-5 with TRBJ2-7; D is unclear. CDR3 length equals 13 residues. The V gene lost 3 bases and the J gene lost 5 bases, with 11 bases spanning the gap. Germline loops: CDR1 MNHEY, CDR2 SVGAGI. CDR3 amino acids: CASSYERKNEQYF. Written as DNA, the CDR3 is TGTGCCAGCAGTTATGAACGAAAAAACGAGCAGTACTTC.

This clonotype was observed at least ten times. This chain connects TRBV28 to TRBJ1-2; 11 bases fit TRBD1. The CDR3 has 15 residues. CDR1 is MDHEN, CDR2 SYDVKM, per germline. Germline trimming cut 5 bases from V and 2 bases from J; bases unmatched to any gene: 4. CDR3: CASSGRTGGNYGYTF. The CDR3 DNA sequence: TGTGCCAGCAGTGGTAGGACAGGGGGCAACTATGGCTACACCTTC.

In its sample, this clonotype was seen many times. The chain joins TRBV11-2 to TRBJ2-7; tentatively, D is TRBD1 (6 bases). Trimming shortened V by 0 bases and J by 3 bases, and 9 bases separated the two germline ends. CDR1 is SGHAT, CDR2 FQNNGV, per germline. The CDR3 consists of 14 residues. CDR3: CASSLDTGYYEQYF. In DNA form, the CDR3 reads TGTGCCAGCAGCTTAGATACAGGGTACTACGAGCAGTACTTC.

This clonotype was picked up many times. This sequence joins TRBV29-1 and TRBJ1-1; the D gene is possibly TRBD1 (5 bases). This CDR3 is 12 amino acids long. Germline V gene sequence: CDR1 SQVTM, CDR2 ANQGSEA. V was clipped by 7 bases and J by 6 bases, with 15 bases between them. In DNA form, the CDR3 reads TGCAGCGCCATCCCCGGGGACTCTGAAGCTTTCTTT. It translates to CSAIPGDSEAFF.

This clonotype has a count of ten or more. The chain joins TRBV10-3 to TRBJ2-7; 7 nucleotides agree with TRBD1. Germline V CDR1 and CDR2: ENHRY, SYGVKD. CDR3 size: 15 residues. V dropped 2 bases and J dropped 4; count of bases not matched to a gene: 8. This CDR3 is CAISELETGPYEQYF. The CDR3 DNA follows: TGTGCCATCAGTGAGCTAGAGACAGGGCCGTACGAGCAGTACTTC.

A note on this clonotype: One base away lies a much larger clone, so this may be a sequencing read error. This chain links TRBV28 with TRBJ1-4, with D perhaps matching TRBD1 (6 bases). V dropped 8 bases and J dropped 6 bases, with 19 bases sitting between them. The CDR3 runs to 15 residues. The germline V gene has CDR1 MDHEN and CDR2 SYDVKM. The CDR3 DNA is TGTGCCAGCCAGAGCCCGGGCGAGGGGGATGAAAAACTGTTTTTT. Translation: CASQSPGEGDEKLFF. Combining the CDR3 with reference TRBV28 and TRBJ1-4 gives the whole variable domain DVKVTQSSRYLVKRTGEKVFLECVQDMDHENMFWYRQDPGLGLRLIYFSYDVKMKEKGDIPEGYSVSREKKERFSLILESASTNQTSMYLCASQSPGEGDEKLFFGSGTQLSVL.

This clonotype was counted many times. The rearrangement joins TRBV7-2 to TRBJ1-4, with unresolved D. Trimming took 3 bases from V and 4 from J, leaving 12 bases between them. The CDR3 contains 15 residues. Germline V gene lookup returns CDR1 SGHTA and CDR2 FQGNSA. The chain's CDR3 is CASSFGVGDNEKLFF. CDR3 in DNA: TGTGCCAGCAGCTTTGGGGTCGGAGATAATGAAAAACTGTTTTTT.

The chain is built from TRBV29-1 and TRBJ2-2; the D gene is possibly TRBD2 (6 bases). Per the germline V gene, CDR1 is SQVTM and CDR2 is ANQGSEA. The germline V and J ends were trimmed by 6 bases and 0 bases, with 8 bases remaining between them. The CDR3 contains 13 residues. The CDR3 protein is CSVGRSNTGELFF. CDR3 nucleotides: TGCAGCGTGGGGAGGTCGAACACCGGGGAGCTGTTTTTT.

This clonotype was detected only a few times. The chain carries TRBV19 and TRBJ1-1, with 11 bases matching TRBD1. The CDR3 extends over 15 amino acids. The germline CDR1 and CDR2 sequences are LNHDA and SQIVND (reference sequence). J lost 9 bases, V lost 5 bases, and 11 bases had no gene match. This CDR3 is CASSSGGQGALKAFF. DNA for the CDR3: TGTGCCAGTAGTTCCGGAGGACAGGGGGCGCTTAAAGCTTTCTTT. The full variable domain, rest sourced from reference TRBV19 and TRBJ1-1, is DGGITQSPKYLFRKEGQNVTLSCEQNLNHDAMYWYRQDPGQGLRLIYYSQIVNDFQKGDIAEGYSVSREKKESFPLTVTSAQKNPTAFYLCASSSGGQGALKAFFGQGTRLTVV.

This clonotype has ten or more counts. The chain has TRBV6-2 or TRBV6-3 and TRBJ2-1; possibly TRBD1 or TRBD2 for D (5 bases each). Trimming shortened V by 8 bases and J by 4 bases, and 18 bases separated the two germline ends. Germline assignment: CDR1 MNHEY and CDR2 SVGEGT. This CDR3 has 15 residues. The CDR3 region has the DNA TGTGCCAGCGTGACCGGGACGGAAAATTACAATGAGCAGTTCTTC. Amino acids: CASVTGTENYNEQFF.

This clonotype was counted at least ten times. The chain carries TRBV28 and TRBJ2-2, with a possible D match to TRBD1 (6 bases). CDR1 and CDR2 (germline): MDHEN, SYDVKM. This CDR3 has 14 amino acids. V was shortened by 6 bases and J by 6 bases, with 14 bases between the two germline ends. CDR3 coding DNA: TGTGCCAGCAGCTCTCCTGAGGGGGCCGGGGAGCTGTTTTTT. It yields the protein CASSSPEGAGELFF.

Many counts were recorded for this clonotype. The chain is built from TRBV7-3 and TRBJ2-3, with 7 bases fitting TRBD2. The V segment lost 1 base and the J segment 11 bases; nucleotides outside the gene matches: 6. CDR1 is SGHTA and CDR2 is FQGTGA in the germline V gene. This CDR3 contains 13 residues. The CDR3 sequence is CASSLNAASGQYF. In nucleotides, the CDR3 is TGTGCCAGCAGCTTAAATGCGGCTAGCGGGCAGTATTTT.

This clonotype was observed a few times. The chain recombines TRBV29-1 with TRBJ2-2; 8 bases map to TRBD2. The CDR3 spans 17 residues. Germline V gives CDR1 SQVTM, CDR2 ANQGSEA. J was trimmed by 4 bases and V by 3 bases; bases with no gene match: 13. DNA for the CDR3: TGCAGCGTTGACGGGCTAGAAACGGGAGGGGTCACCGGGGAGCTGTTTTTT. Protein product: CSVDGLETGGVTGELFF.

There are many counts of this clonotype. The V call is TRBV19, the J call TRBJ2-1; D is ambiguous. CDR3 length equals 15 residues. From germline, CDR1 is LNHDA and CDR2 SQIVND (reference sequence). V dropped 7 bases and J dropped 0 bases, with 13 bases sitting between them. CDR3 residues: CASTRSSSSYNEQFF. DNA of the CDR3: TGTGCCAGTACGCGCAGTTCAAGCTCCTACAATGAGCAGTTCTTC.

This clonotype came up many times. The rearrangement links TRBV27 to TRBJ2-7; TRBD2 matches 7 bases. Germline assignment: CDR1 MNHEY and CDR2 SMNVEV (reference sequence). After removal of 4 bases from V and 4 bases from J, the junction contained 10 bases not matched to a gene. This CDR3 contains 15 residues. The CDR3 is CASSYGLGFSYEQYF. Here the CDR3 DNA reads TGTGCCAGCAGTTACGGACTAGGCTTTTCATACGAGCAGTACTTC.

In this sample, this clonotype turned up many times. This chain links TRBV18 with TRBJ2-7; tentatively, D is TRBD1 (6 bases). V dropped 3 bases and J dropped 3 bases, with 9 bases sitting between them. CDR1 and CDR2 from the germline V gene are KGHSH and LQKENI. The CDR3 runs to 13 residues. The CDR3 DNA reads as TGTGCCAGCTCACCGGACAGAAACTACGAGCAGTACTTC. Protein product: CASSPDRNYEQYF.

In its sample, this clonotype was seen many times. The V call is TRBV13, the J call TRBJ2-1; D remains ambiguous. Between the trimmed V and J ends, which lost 1 base and 3 bases, there was a span of 10 bases. Germline values: CDR1 PRHDT, CDR2 FYEKMQ (reference sequence). The CDR3 has 15 residues. The DNA of the CDR3 is TGTGCCAGCAGCTTAGTAAGCGACTTCTACAATGAGCAGTTCTTC. It yields the protein CASSLVSDFYNEQFF. Looking up the rest from reference TRBV13 and TRBJ2-1 gives the full variable domain: AAGVIQSPRHLIKEKRETATLKCYPIPRHDTVYWYQQGPGQDPQFLISFYEKMQSDKGSIPDRFSAQQFSDYHSELNMSSLELGDSALYFCASSLVSDFYNEQFFGPGTRLTVL.

This clonotype was counted ten times or more. The V call is TRBV20-1, the J call TRBJ2-2; perhaps TRBD1 as D (6 bases). Germline V CDR1 and CDR2: DFQATT, SNEGSKA (reference sequence). This CDR3 has 14 amino acids. The V end lost 5 bases, the J end lost 5 bases, and 15 bases lay between the germline ends. CDR3 nucleotide sequence: TGCAGTGCTGCCTCTACAGGGACGACCGGGGAGCTGTTTTTT. Translated, it gives CSAASTGTTGELFF.